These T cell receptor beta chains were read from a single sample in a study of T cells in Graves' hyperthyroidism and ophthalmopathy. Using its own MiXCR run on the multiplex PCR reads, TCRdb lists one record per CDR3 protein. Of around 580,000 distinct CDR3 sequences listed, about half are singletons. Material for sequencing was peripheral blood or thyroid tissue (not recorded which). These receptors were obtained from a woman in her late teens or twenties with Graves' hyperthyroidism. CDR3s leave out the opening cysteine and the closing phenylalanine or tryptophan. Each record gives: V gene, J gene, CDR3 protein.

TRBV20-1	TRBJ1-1	SLRGLKNTEAF
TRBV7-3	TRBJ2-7	ASSLAWASLAGGGYEQY
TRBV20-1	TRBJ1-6	SASGERESYSPLH
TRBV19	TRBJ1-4	ASRETGTPSEKLF
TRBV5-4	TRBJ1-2	ASLPAGAGGYT
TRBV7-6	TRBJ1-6	ASSLRLGWGSPLH
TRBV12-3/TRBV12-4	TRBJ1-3	ASSLAELNTIY
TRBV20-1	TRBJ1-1	SSPGEVPTEAF
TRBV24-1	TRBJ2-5	ATSRTGTETQY
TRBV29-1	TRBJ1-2	SVRAGFNYGYT
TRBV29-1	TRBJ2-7	SVDSLSYEQY
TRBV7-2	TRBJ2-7	ASSLYNEQY
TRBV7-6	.	ASSLVSTTTDTQY
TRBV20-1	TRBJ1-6	SAKGGVDSPLH
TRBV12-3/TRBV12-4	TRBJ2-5	ASSAYSEWNTDTQY
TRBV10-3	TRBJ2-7	AISQPGGRYEQY
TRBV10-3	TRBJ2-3	AISRGGSTDTQY
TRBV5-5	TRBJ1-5	ASSLSQGNQPQH
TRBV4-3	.	ASSRTGTTKNIQY
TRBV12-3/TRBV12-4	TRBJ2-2	ASSPDQPQGELF
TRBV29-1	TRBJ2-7	SVAGDRSSYEQY
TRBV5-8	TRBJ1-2	ASSLPSTGRYGYT
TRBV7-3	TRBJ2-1	ASSVGLAGGEQF
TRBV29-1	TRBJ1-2	SVDDANYGYT
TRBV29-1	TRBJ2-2	SVDWGTSGELF
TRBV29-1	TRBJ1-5	SARSDGNQPQH
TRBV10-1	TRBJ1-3	ASSADENSGNTIY
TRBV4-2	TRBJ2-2	ASSQASVPSNTGELF
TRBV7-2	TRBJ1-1	ASSFRDRGEAF
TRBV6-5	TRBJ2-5	ASGPMTGGVETQY
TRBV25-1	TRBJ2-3	ASSEGLGQQDTQY
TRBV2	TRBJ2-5	ASRTEDRGGETQY
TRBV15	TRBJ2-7	ATSRAVAGDYEQY
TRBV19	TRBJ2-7	ASSIGQIYEQY
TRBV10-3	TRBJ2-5	AISTRDPASVQTQY
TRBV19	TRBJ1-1	ATGTGRNTEAF
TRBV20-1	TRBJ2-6	SAERQEMNTEA
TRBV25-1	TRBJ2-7	ASSARGGLAGRSSYEQY
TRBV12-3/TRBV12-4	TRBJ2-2	ASSPAGQGELF
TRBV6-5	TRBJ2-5	ASSSEVIRGQETQY
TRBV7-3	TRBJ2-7	ASSGLAGGPSD
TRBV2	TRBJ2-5	VSSLGETQY
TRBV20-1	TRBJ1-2	SARDIAYGYT
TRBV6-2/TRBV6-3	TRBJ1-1	ASSYSITEAF
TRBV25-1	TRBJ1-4	ASSERDRGLTNEKLF
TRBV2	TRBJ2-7	ASSQGWPYEQY
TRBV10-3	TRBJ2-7	AISEGLAGPSGEQY
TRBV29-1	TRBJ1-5	SSVDSFTGWDQPQH
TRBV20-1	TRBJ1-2	SARPLGGGGNT
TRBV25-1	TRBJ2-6	ATQGDRVSGANVLT
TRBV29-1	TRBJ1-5	SSSDTRGQPQH
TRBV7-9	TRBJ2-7	ASSSQRGDRMYEQY
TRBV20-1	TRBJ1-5	SARDRGSNQPQH
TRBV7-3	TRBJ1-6	ASSTAGTGASPLH